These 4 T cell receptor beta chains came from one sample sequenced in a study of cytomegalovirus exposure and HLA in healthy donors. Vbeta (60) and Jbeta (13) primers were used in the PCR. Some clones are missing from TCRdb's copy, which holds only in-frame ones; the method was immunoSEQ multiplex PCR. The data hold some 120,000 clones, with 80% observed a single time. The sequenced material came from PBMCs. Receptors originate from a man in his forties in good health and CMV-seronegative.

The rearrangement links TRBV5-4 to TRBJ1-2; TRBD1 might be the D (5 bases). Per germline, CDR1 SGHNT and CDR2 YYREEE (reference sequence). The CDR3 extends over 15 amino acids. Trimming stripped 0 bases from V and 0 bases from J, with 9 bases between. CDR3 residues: CASSLDGGTNYGYTF. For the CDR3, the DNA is TGTGCCAGCAGCTTGGATGGGGGGACTAACTATGGCTACACCTTC. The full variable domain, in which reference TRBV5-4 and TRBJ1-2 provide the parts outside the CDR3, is ETGVTQSPTHLIKTRGQQVTLRCSSQSGHNTVSWYQQALGQGPQFIFQYYREEENGRGNFPPRFSGLQFPNYSSELNVNALELDDSALYLCASSLDGGTNYGYTFGSGTRLTVV.

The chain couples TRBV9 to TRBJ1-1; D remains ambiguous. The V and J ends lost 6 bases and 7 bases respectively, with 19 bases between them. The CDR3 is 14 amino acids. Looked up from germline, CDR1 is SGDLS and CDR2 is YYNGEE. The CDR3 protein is CASTPTPSGGEAFF. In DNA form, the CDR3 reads TGTGCCAGCACCCCCACCCCCTCCGGAGGTGAAGCTTTCTTT.

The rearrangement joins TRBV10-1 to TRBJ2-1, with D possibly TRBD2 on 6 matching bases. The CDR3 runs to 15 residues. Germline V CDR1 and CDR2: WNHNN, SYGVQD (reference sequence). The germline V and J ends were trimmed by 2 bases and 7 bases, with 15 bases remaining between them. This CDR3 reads CASSEGDSTENEQFF. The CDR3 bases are TGCGCCAGCAGTGAGGGGGACTCAACGGAGAATGAGCAGTTCTTC.

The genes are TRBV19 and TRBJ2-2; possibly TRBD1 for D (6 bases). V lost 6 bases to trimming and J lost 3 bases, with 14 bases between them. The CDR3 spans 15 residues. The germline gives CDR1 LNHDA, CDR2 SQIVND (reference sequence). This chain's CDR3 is CASSIQGSDTGELFF. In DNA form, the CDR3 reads TGTGCCAGTAGCATACAGGGCTCCGACACCGGGGAGCTGTTTTTT.